Below, 30 T cell receptor beta chains from the same sample are listed, as sequenced in a study of T cells in Graves' hyperthyroidism and ophthalmopathy. Researchers amplified the TCR beta CDR3 regions from RNA transcripts. Carried out on the TCR CDR3, a first-round RT-PCR used the HTBI primer set. Each CDR3 protein gets one entry after TCRdb re-called the multiplex PCR reads with MiXCR. The sample includes some 350,000 distinct CDR3 sequences, 15% to 17% seen only once; the top ten take around 30%. Sequenced: blood. The source is a woman younger than 35 with Graves' hyperthyroidism that later progressed to Graves' ophthalmopathy.

The gene calls are TRBV19 and TRBJ1-5; D perhaps matches TRBD1 (5 bases). Trimming left V 10 bases short and J 0 bases short, with 13 bases between. Germline assignment: CDR1 LNHDA and CDR2 SQIVND (reference sequence). This CDR3 spans 14 amino acids. Here the CDR3 reads CATSMGLSNQPQHF. The CDR3 region has the DNA TGTGCCACCAGTATGGGACTTAGCAATCAGCCCCAGCATTTT.

This clonotype was recorded many times. The rearrangement links TRBV5-5 to TRBJ1-1, with D uncertain. Trimming took off 2 bases at V and 5 bases at J, with 16 bases between the two ends. CDR1 is SGHKS, CDR2 YYEKEE, per germline (reference sequence). The CDR3 spans 15 residues. CDR3 DNA sequence: TGTGCCAGCAGCTTAACTGCCGGCATTGGGACTGAAGCTTTCTTT. Translated: CASSLTAGIGTEAFF.

This clonotype was detected many times. The chain carries TRBV2 and TRBJ2-7, with D possibly matching TRBD1 (6 bases). Germline CDR1 is SNHLY and CDR2 is FYNNEI. V was cut by 4 bases and J by 3 bases, with 10 bases left in between. The CDR3 is made up of 13 amino acids. CDR3 amino acids: CASSVTGNYEQYF. The CDR3 region has the DNA TGTGCCAGCAGTGTGACAGGCAACTACGAGCAGTACTTC.

There are many counts of this clonotype. The J gene is TRBJ2-7, the V gene TRBV28, with a weak D call TRBD1 (6 bases). Trimming shortened V by 4 bases and J by 3 bases, and 7 bases separated the two germline ends. Looked up from germline, CDR1 is MDHEN and CDR2 is SYDVKM. This CDR3 is 12 amino acids long. The DNA of the CDR3 is TGTGCCAGCAGTTCGACAGGCTACGAGCAGTACTTC. Its translation: CASSSTGYEQYF. The full variable domain, rest sourced from reference TRBV28 and TRBJ2-7, is DVKVTQSSRYLVKRTGEKVFLECVQDMDHENMFWYRQDPGLGLRLIYFSYDVKMKEKGDIPEGYSVSREKKERFSLILESASTNQTSMYLCASSSTGYEQYFGPGTRLTVT.

This clonotype showed up many times. This rearrangement joins TRBV28 to TRBJ2-2; 10 nucleotides align to TRBD2. Per the germline V gene, CDR1 is MDHEN and CDR2 is SYDVKM. The CDR3 covers 17 residues. Trimming at V came to 4 bases and at J to 4 bases, leaving 9 bases not matched to a gene. The CDR3 DNA reads as TGTGCCAGCAGTTCCCCAACCGGGACTAGCGCCACCGGGGAGCTGTTTTTT. Its protein product is CASSSPTGTSATGELFF.

A few counts support this clonotype. Mismatch with germline at one junction end may stem from a read error. The chain joins TRBV25-1 to TRBJ2-6, with TRBD2 as a possible D gene (5 bases). The CDR3 extends over 14 amino acids. Per the germline V gene, CDR1 is MGHDK and CDR2 is SYGVNS. This CDR3 is CTSSGSSGANVLTF. The CDR3 nucleotides are TGTACCAGCAGTGGGAGCTCTGGGGCCAACGTCCTGACTTTC.

This clonotype was counted a few times. The gene calls are TRBV7-9 and TRBJ2-3; maybe TRBD2 (6 bases). The V gene lost 5 bases and the J gene lost 4 bases, with 19 bases spanning the gap. CDR3 length: 16 amino acids. Germline CDR1 reads SEHNR; CDR2 reads FQNEAQ (reference sequence). CDR3 bases: TGTGCCAGCAGCCCGAGAGCGGGCCCCGAGCCAGATACGCAGTATTTT. Its protein is CASSPRAGPEPDTQYF.

This clonotype was picked up many times. V usage is TRBV2 and J usage is TRBJ2-7, with 13 bases identical to TRBD2. The germline V gene has CDR1 SNHLY and CDR2 FYNNEI. Trimming removed 4 bases from V and 5 bases from J; junction bases left unmatched: 8. The CDR3 loop spans 16 amino acids. The CDR3 sequence: CASSAQLAGGSDEQYF. In DNA form, the CDR3 reads TGTGCCAGCAGTGCCCAACTAGCGGGAGGGTCCGACGAGCAGTACTTC.

J is TRBJ2-1 and V is TRBV7-9; D is perhaps TRBD1 or TRBD2 (5 bases each). This CDR3 spans 17 amino acids. V gave up 4 bases and J gave up 2 bases, with 18 bases separating them. Germline CDR1 reads SEHNR; CDR2 reads FQNEAQ (reference sequence). CDR3 sequence: CASSSSLRDGPYNEQFF. The CDR3 coding sequence is TGTGCCAGCAGCTCTTCCCTTCGGGACGGGCCCTACAATGAGCAGTTCTTC.

In this sample, this clonotype turned up many times. V usage is TRBV7-6 and J usage is TRBJ2-1; TRBD2 is a possible D gene (6 bases). The CDR3 covers 15 residues. V lost 0 bases and J 4 bases, leaving 10 bases between the germline ends. CDR1 and CDR2 from the germline V gene are SGHVS and FNYEAQ. CDR3 sequence: CASSLAPREYNEQFF. CDR3 nucleotides: TGTGCCAGCAGCTTAGCTCCCCGGGAGTACAATGAGCAGTTCTTC.

The chain employs TRBV6-1 and TRBJ1-4, with D maybe TRBD1 (5 bases). CDR1 is MNHNS and CDR2 is SASEGT in the germline V gene. The V end was cut by 6 bases, the J end by 6 bases, with 20 bases between. This CDR3 spans 16 amino acids. CDR3 sequence: CASRTGTGRGDEKLFF. CDR3 sequence (DNA): TGTGCCAGCAGGACCGGGACGGGACGAGGAGATGAAAAACTGTTTTTT.

This clonotype was counted at least ten times. The chain couples TRBV12-3 or TRBV12-4 to TRBJ2-7; the D is unclear. The CDR3 covers 15 residues. V shed 0 bases and J shed 0 bases, with 9 bases lying between them. The CDR3 sequence: CASSLARRSSYEQYF. The CDR3 DNA sequence: TGTGCCAGCAGTTTAGCAAGGCGGAGCTCCTACGAGCAGTACTTC.

This chain uses TRBV15 with TRBJ2-7; TRBD2 agrees at 12 bases. Germline loops: CDR1 LNHNV, CDR2 YYDKDF (reference sequence). V shed 5 bases, J shed 7 bases, and the junction held 12 bases outside the gene matches. This CDR3 has 16 residues. The CDR3 sequence: CATSETLGLAGGEQYF. The DNA of the CDR3 is TGTGCCACCAGCGAGACTTTGGGGCTAGCGGGAGGGGAGCAGTACTTC. The full variable domain, rest sourced from reference TRBV15 and TRBJ2-7, is DAMVIQNPRYQVTQFGKPVTLSCSQTLNHNVMYWYQQKSSQAPKLLFHYYDKDFNNEADTPDNFQSRRPNTSFCFLDIRSPGLGDTAMYLCATSETLGLAGGEQYFGPGTRLTVT.

This clonotype occurred many times. V is TRBV15 and J is TRBJ1-2; 8 nucleotides align to TRBD1. The CDR3 has 15 residues. Germline assignment: CDR1 LNHNV and CDR2 YYDKDF (reference sequence). With V trimmed by 1 base and J by 6 bases, 7 bases remained unmatched. CDR3 DNA sequence: TGTGCCACCAGCAGAGCAGGGGGCAGGGGGAATGGCTACACCTTC. This sequence encodes CATSRAGGRGNGYTF. The entire variable domain, with the rest obtained from reference TRBV15 and TRBJ1-2, is as follows: DAMVIQNPRYQVTQFGKPVTLSCSQTLNHNVMYWYQQKSSQAPKLLFHYYDKDFNNEADTPDNFQSRRPNTSFCFLDIRSPGLGDTAMYLCATSRAGGRGNGYTFGSGTRLTVV.

This clonotype showed up many times. The chain employs TRBV5-1 and TRBJ2-2; D is unclear. Germline lookup yields CDR1 SGHRS and CDR2 YFSETQ. Trimming removed 1 base from V and 3 bases from J, with 10 bases in between. The CDR3 contains 15 residues. CDR3 sequence: CASSLTGSDTGELFF. In DNA, the CDR3 is TGCGCCAGCAGCTTGACGGGCTCCGACACCGGGGAGCTGTTTTTT.

This clonotype was seen at least ten times. The chain links TRBV5-8 to TRBJ1-5; 7 nucleotides line up with TRBD1. The junction had 6 bases not matched to a gene; V was cut back by 0 bases and J by 6 bases. Germline CDR1 reads SGHTS; CDR2 reads YDEGEE. This CDR3 has 15 amino acids. This CDR3 is CASSLGGQRAQPQHF. The CDR3 coding sequence is TGTGCCAGCAGCTTGGGGGGACAGCGGGCTCAGCCCCAGCATTTT.

The rearrangement links TRBV2 to TRBJ2-3; D is unclear. This CDR3 is 13 amino acids long. With 7 bases removed from V and 2 bases from J, the gap between germline ends came to 10 bases. CDR1 and CDR2 from the germline V gene are SNHLY and FYNNEI. CDR3 DNA sequence: TGTGCCAGCAACCCCCCTTTCACAGATACGCAGTATTTT. It codes for CASNPPFTDTQYF.

The gene calls are TRBV27 and TRBJ2-1; D not resolved. The CDR3 totals 13 residues. Germline V gene lookup returns CDR1 MNHEY and CDR2 SMNVEV (reference sequence). The V end was cut by 0 bases, the J end by 5 bases, with 5 bases between. CDR3 sequence (DNA): TGTGCCAGCAGTTTATCGTATGACAATGAGCAGTTCTTC. Amino acid sequence: CASSLSYDNEQFF.

Many counts were recorded for this clonotype. Written as DNA, the CDR3 is TGCAGTGCTAGATCCGGGACAGTCTACGAGCAGTACTTC. Translating it yields CSARSGTVYEQYF. The V gene is TRBV20-1, the J gene TRBJ2-7; 7 bases align to TRBD1. V lost 2 bases and J lost 3; bases outside the gene matches: 4. The CDR3 totals 13 residues. Germline V lookup: CDR1 DFQATT, CDR2 SNEGSKA (reference sequence).

The sample holds many counts of this clonotype. The chain recombines TRBV27 with TRBJ1-1; D unresolved. V gave up 4 bases and J gave up 0 bases, with 9 bases separating them. The CDR3 length is 14 residues. Germline lookup yields CDR1 MNHEY and CDR2 SMNVEV (reference sequence). CDR3 amino acids: CASSYTVMNTEAFF. The CDR3 DNA follows: TGTGCCAGCAGTTATACGGTAATGAACACTGAAGCTTTCTTT.

The chain uses TRBV9 and TRBJ1-1, with D hard to call. The CDR3 contains 15 residues. Trimming stripped 0 bases from V and 1 base from J, with 10 bases between. The germline V gene encodes CDR1 SGDLS and CDR2 YYNGEE. The DNA of the CDR3 is TGTGCCAGCAGCGTAGGGGGAGGGAAGAACACTGAAGCTTTCTTT. It yields the protein CASSVGGGKNTEAFF. The full variable domain, its missing parts supplied by reference TRBV9 and TRBJ1-1, is DSGVTQTPKHLITATGQRVTLRCSPRSGDLSVYWYQQSLDQGLQFLIQYYNGEERAKGNILERFSAQQFPDLHSELNLSSLELGDSALYFCASSVGGGKNTEAFFGQGTRLTVV.

A word on this clonotype: An end of the junction does not agree with germline; a read error may underlie this. V is TRBV7-7 and J is TRBJ2-1; the D gene is possibly TRBD2 (7 bases). CDR1 is SSHAT and CDR2 is FNYEAQ in the germline V gene (reference sequence). The CDR3 covers 15 residues. The CDR3 spells CASSQGRGEDNEQFF. DNA for the CDR3: TGTGCTAGCAGCCAGGGGAGGGGAGAGGACAATGAGCAGTTCTTC.

The V and J genes are TRBV20-1 and TRBJ2-1; 10 positions agree with TRBD2. The V and J ends lost 4 bases and 5 bases, in that order; junction bases with no gene match: 8. Per the germline V gene, CDR1 is DFQATT and CDR2 is SNEGSKA (reference sequence). The CDR3 runs to 15 residues. CDR3 protein: CSANRAGGANNEQFF. CDR3 DNA sequence: TGCAGTGCTAATAGAGCGGGGGGGGCAAACAATGAGCAGTTCTTC.

This clonotype was observed a few times. The V and J genes are TRBV7-9 and TRBJ1-3; D is unclear. V dropped 2 bases and J dropped 0 bases, with 8 bases sitting between them. Germline V gene lookup returns CDR1 SEHNR and CDR2 FQNEAQ (reference sequence). The CDR3 runs to 15 residues. The chain's CDR3 is CASSLIGSSGNTIYF. The CDR3 nucleotides are TGTGCCAGCAGCTTAATAGGAAGCTCTGGAAACACCATATATTTT.

The chain's CDR3 is CSARDADGGSRSYEQYF. The DNA of the CDR3 is TGCAGTGCTAGAGATGCGGATGGGGGCTCGAGATCCTACGAGCAGTACTTC. The chain joins TRBV20-1 to TRBJ2-7, with D perhaps TRBD1 (6 bases). Germline V gene sequence: CDR1 DFQATT, CDR2 SNEGSKA (reference sequence). This CDR3 has 17 amino acids. Trimming removed 0 bases at V and 1 base at J, with 19 bases between.

J is TRBJ2-1 and V is TRBV12-3 or TRBV12-4; either TRBD1 or TRBD2 may supply D (5 bases each). CDR3 length: 15 amino acids. V was pared by 6 bases and J by 2 bases, with 14 bases between. The CDR3 bases are TGTGCCAGCAGCCTCGGGGCGAGTACCTACAATGAGCAGTTCTTC. Translated: CASSLGASTYNEQFF.

This clonotype appeared many times. V and J are TRBV20-1 and TRBJ1-5, with TRBD1 identical over 8 bases. The CDR3 length is 13 residues. Trimming took 4 bases from V and 7 from J; bases not matched to a gene: 6. Germline loops: CDR1 DFQATT, CDR2 SNEGSKA (reference sequence). Here the CDR3 reads CSATAGGGQPQHF. CDR3 sequence (DNA): TGCAGTGCTACCGCAGGGGGCGGGCAGCCCCAGCATTTT.

This clonotype was seen repeatedly, ten times or more. The chain uses TRBV28 and TRBJ2-3; 10 bases map to TRBD2. CDR1 is MDHEN, CDR2 SYDVKM, per germline. This CDR3 is 18 amino acids long. Trimming at V came to 2 bases and at J to 4 bases, leaving 12 bases not matched to a gene. The CDR3 sequence: CASSLGGASGSFADTQYF. CDR3 nucleotides: TGTGCCAGCAGTTTAGGTGGCGCTAGCGGGAGCTTCGCAGATACGCAGTATTTT.

This clonotype occurred a few times. The V gene is TRBV10-2, the J gene TRBJ2-7, with 7 bases aligning to TRBD1. CDR3 size: 15 residues. Germline V lookup: CDR1 WSHSY, CDR2 SAAADI. The trim removed 0 bases at V and 5 bases at J, leaving 7 bases unmatched. CDR3 in amino acids: CASSESPDRAHEQYF. The CDR3 DNA reads as TGCGCCAGCAGTGAGTCCCCCGACAGGGCCCACGAGCAGTACTTC.

This clonotype was counted at least ten times. V gene TRBV7-9 combines with J gene TRBJ1-1; 8 bases agree with TRBD1. The ends lost 5 bases at V and 6 bases at J; junction bases unmatched: 8. Germline V CDR1 and CDR2: SEHNR, FQNEAQ (reference sequence). The CDR3 has 14 amino acids. In nucleotides, the CDR3 is TGTGCCAGCAGCATTCGACAGGGGATTCCTGAAGCTTTCTTT. It codes for CASSIRQGIPEAFF.